A selection of T cell receptor beta chains follows, all from one sample in a study of blood T cell repertoires in COVID-19. The data were produced by immunoSEQ multiplex PCR, yet TCRdb's version contains in-frame clones alone and is incomplete. In the table there are a few hundred thousand clones, about 88% of which are singletons. Sequencing was carried out using PBMCs or T cells enriched from blood (not recorded which). The receptors derive from a woman in her forties or fifties who had recovered from COVID-19. CDR3s include the opening cysteine and the closing phenylalanine or tryptophan. D genes are given only for firm matches. Only part of the rows carry a size: once, few, many, or a class if the clone is expanded.

d_gene	abundance	v_gene	j_gene	CDR3nt	CDR3aa
-	-	TRBV27	TRBJ2-1	TGTGCCAGCAGTTTCGTGACTAGTACCGCCTACAATGAGCAGTTCTTC	CASSFVTSTAYNEQFF
TRBD1	-	TRBV18	TRBJ1-1	TGTGCCAGCTCGTCAGGGGGCTTCGAAGCTTTCTTT	CASSSGGFEAFF
-	-	TRBV30	TRBJ2-7	TGTGCCTGGAGCGGGACATACGAGCAGTACTTC	CAWSGTYEQYF
TRBD1	-	TRBV10-3	TRBJ1-1	TGTGCCATCGACCCGGGACAGGGGCAGGGTGAAGCTTTCTTT	CAIDPGQGQGEAFF
-	-	TRBV4-1	TRBJ2-1	TGCGCCAGCAGCCAATACCCCGGGGGAGCGGAAGACAATGAGCAGTTCTTC	CASSQYPGGAEDNEQFF
TRBD1	-	TRBV20-1	TRBJ2-1	TGCAGTGCTAGTACGCCGGGACAGGGTTACAATGAGCAGTTCTTC	CSASTPGQGYNEQFF
-	-	TRBV30	TRBJ2-1	TGTGCCTGGAGTGTAGCCCCAAATGAGCAGTTCTTC	CAWSVAPNEQFF
TRBD2	-	TRBV5-1	TRBJ2-2	TGCGCCAGCAGGGCCACTAGCGGGAGGGCCGCCGGGGAGCTGTTTTTT	CASRATSGRAAGELFF
TRBD2	-	TRBV24-1	TRBJ2-1	TGTGCCACCAGTGAACCTAGCGGGAGGGCCCATGAGCAGTTCTTC	CATSEPSGRAHEQFF
-	-	TRBV19	TRBJ2-2	TGTGCCAGTAGTAGTCCCTCCCTAGCGACGACGAACACCGGGGAGCTGTTTTTT	CASSSPSLATTNTGELFF
-	-	TRBV4-1	TRBJ1-3	TGCGCCAGCAGCCACAATTTGAACACCATATATTTT	CASSHNLNTIYF
-	-	TRBV24-1	TRBJ2-1	TGTGCCACTGCTGGCGGCAGGGTTGACAATGAGCAGTTCTTC	CATAGGRVDNEQFF
-	-	TRBV19	TRBJ2-3	TGTGCCAGTAGTTTAAGGGGTCGAGATACAGATACGCAGTATTTT	CASSLRGRDTDTQYF
TRBD2	-	TRBV5-1	TRBJ2-3	TGCGCCAGCAGCGCCGGGACTAGCGGACCCACAGATACGCAGTATTTT	CASSAGTSGPTDTQYF
-	-	TRBV24-1	TRBJ2-1	TGTGCCACCAGTGAGCTAGTCGGAACGAACAATGAGCAGTTCTTC	CATSELVGTNNEQFF
-	few	TRBV6-5	TRBJ1-5	TGTGCCAGCAGTTCCGCCCATGAGGGTTTTCATCAGCCCCAGCATTTT	CASSSAHEGFHQPQHF
TRBD2	-	TRBV5-4	TRBJ2-4	TGTGCCAGCAGCCCGGGACTAGCGGGAACCCTAGCCAAAAACATTCAGTACTTC	CASSPGLAGTLAKNIQYF
TRBD1	-	TRBV7-2	TRBJ1-3	TGTGCCAGCAGCCCAGGGACAGGGATGGGCTCTGGAAACACCATATATTTT	CASSPGTGMGSGNTIYF
TRBD1	once	TRBV6-5	TRBJ1-5	TGTGCCAGCAGCCTAACAGGGGGGGTGGGTCAGCCCCAGCATTTT	CASSLTGGVGQPQHF
-	-	TRBV28	TRBJ1-1	TGTGCCAGCAGCCCCCTTTTTAACATGAACACTGAAGCTTTCTTT	CASSPLFNMNTEAFF
-	-	TRBV7-9	TRBJ1-1	TGTGCCAGCAGCTTACAGGGGAAGGACACTGAAGCTTTCTTT	CASSLQGKDTEAFF
TRBD2	-	TRBV24-1	TRBJ2-2	TGTGCCACCAGTGGTGGAGGACTAGGGGACACCGGGGAGCTGTTTTTT	CATSGGGLGDTGELFF
-	-	TRBV5-1	TRBJ1-5	TGCGCCAGCAGCCCGCGGGGGTTAAATCAGCCCCAGCATTTT	CASSPRGLNQPQHF
TRBD2	-	TRBV2	TRBJ2-3	TGTGCCAGCAGCGGGACTAGCGGGAGAGTAGATACGCAGTATTTT	CASSGTSGRVDTQYF
-	-	TRBV4-2	TRBJ2-1	TGTGCCAGCAGCCAAGCCCTCGGCGGCGGGGACTCCTACAATGAGCAGTTCTTC	CASSQALGGGDSYNEQFF
-	-	TRBV28	TRBJ2-2	TGTGCCAGCAGTTTAATTTCTGTGAACACCGGGGAGCTGTTTTTT	CASSLISVNTGELFF
-	-	TRBV28	TRBJ2-1	TGTGCCAGCAGTACCCCCACAGGTAGAAGGAATGAGCAGTTCTTC	CASSTPTGRRNEQFF
TRBD1	-	TRBV19	TRBJ1-1	TGTGCCAGTAGTGTGGACAGGGCCGTCACTGAAGCTTTCTTT	CASSVDRAVTEAFF
TRBD2	-	TRBV28	TRBJ2-1	TGTGCCAGCAGCCCCCATAGCGGGAGGTACAATGAGCAGTTCTTC	CASSPHSGRYNEQFF
TRBD2	-	TRBV27	TRBJ2-1	TGTGCCAGCAGTTTATCCGTAGCGGGAGGGTCAAATGAGCAGTTCTTC	CASSLSVAGGSNEQFF
-	-	TRBV28	TRBJ2-5	TGTGCCAGCAGTAGGAATAGGGGGGAGACCCAGTACTTC	CASSRNRGETQYF
-	-	TRBV7-9	TRBJ1-1	TGTGCCAGCAGCGCCCAGGGGTCCCCTGAAGCTTTCTTT	CASSAQGSPEAFF
TRBD2	-	TRBV20-1	TRBJ2-3	TGCAGTGCTAGTGGCGGGAGGGCCAATGCAGATACGCAGTATTTT	CSASGGRANADTQYF
-	-	TRBV25-1	TRBJ2-6	TGTGCCAGCAGCTTTACTGGGGCCAACGTCCTGACTTTC	CASSFTGANVLTF
TRBD2	-	TRBV6-5	TRBJ2-5	TGTGCCAGCAGTTACTTGACTAGCGGGTCAAAGACCCAGTACTTC	CASSYLTSGSKTQYF
-	once	TRBV18	TRBJ1-3	TGTGCCAGCTCACCTTCGAGTTTTAGCTCTGGAAACACCATATATTTT	CASSPSSFSSGNTIYF
-	-	TRBV6-1	TRBJ1-2	TGTGCCAGCAGTGAAGAGTTGGGGCGGGGGCTATTTGGCTACACCTTC	CASSEELGRGLFGYTF
-	-	TRBV18	TRBJ2-1	TGTGCCAGCTCCCCTAGCGAGAATGAGCAGTTCTTC	CASSPSENEQFF
-	few	TRBV7-6	TRBJ1-5	TGTGCCAGCAGCTTACAGGGAGGGGATCAGCCCCAGCATTTT	CASSLQGGDQPQHF
-	-	TRBV29-1	TRBJ1-2	TGCAGCGTAGGACAGATTAACTATGGCTACACCTTC	CSVGQINYGYTF
TRBD2	-	TRBV4-2	TRBJ2-3	TGTGCCAGCAGCCAAGAGAATAGCGGGGCTAGCACAGATACGCAGTATTTT	CASSQENSGASTDTQYF
TRBD1	-	TRBV28	TRBJ2-7	TGTGCCAGCAGTTCTATCCCGGACAGGTTTAAGCAGTACTTC	CASSSIPDRFKQYF
TRBD1	-	TRBV6-2/TRBV6-3	TRBJ2-3	TGTGCCAGCAGTTTCGAAGGGACAGCGGATACGCAGTATTTT	CASSFEGTADTQYF
-	-	TRBV4-1	TRBJ2-3	TGCGCCAGCAGCCATCGACAGCTGACAGATACGCAGTATTTT	CASSHRQLTDTQYF
-	-	TRBV2	TRBJ2-5	TGTGCCAGCAGTGATGGGACTTTGCAAGAGACCCAGTACTTC	CASSDGTLQETQYF
-	-	TRBV19	TRBJ2-3	TGTGCCAGTAGCGGGTCGCGCACAGATACGCAGTATTTT	CASSGSRTDTQYF
TRBD2	-	TRBV3-1/TRBV3-2	TRBJ2-1	TGTGCCAGCAGCCTGACTAGCGGGAGTCCTTATGAGCAGTTCTTC	CASSLTSGSPYEQFF
-	few	TRBV4-1	TRBJ1-1	TGCGCCAGCAGCCAAGTGGGGAGAATGAACACTGAAGCTTTCTTT	CASSQVGRMNTEAFF
TRBD2	once	TRBV18	TRBJ2-1	TGTGCCAGCTCACCCCGGGGACTAGCGGAGGCCAATGAGCAGTTCTTC	CASSPRGLAEANEQFF
-	-	TRBV11-2	TRBJ2-5	TGTGCCACACAAACCAGACGGGGGGAGACCCAGTACTTC	CATQTRRGETQYF
TRBD2	-	TRBV28	TRBJ2-5	TGTGCCAGCACCGTAGCGGGGTGGGAGACCCAGTACTTC	CASTVAGWETQYF
-	-	TRBV29-1	TRBJ1-2	TGCAGCGTGCGAAGGACAGCCCCTTGGGAAAGTTCTGGCTACACCTTC	CSVRRTAPWESSGYTF
TRBD1	-	TRBV9	TRBJ1-1	TGTGCCAGCAGCGTAGAAGACAGGGGGTGGACTGAAGCTTTCTTT	CASSVEDRGWTEAFF